This T cell receptor (beta chain) was sequenced during a study of CD8 T cells in ankylosing spondylitis. Study-level findings and limits: A subset of motif variants has previously been described in the synovial fluid and blood of reactive arthritis. A TCR beta motif made of several highly homologous variants seemed typical of ankylosing spondylitis blood.

Germline CDR1 is SGHNT and CDR2 is YYREEE (reference sequence). There are 13 residues in the CDR3. V lost 4 bases and J 4 bases, leaving 12 bases between the germline ends. Researchers built TCR beta libraries using quantitative 5'-RACE with molecular barcodes. TCRdb called the 5' RACE reads again in MiXCR, with one record for every CDR3 protein. The sample holds some 130,000 distinct CDR3 sequences, roughly 11% seen once. Notes on this clonotype: Its antigen is undetermined.

This TCR derives from a female donor with ankylosing spondylitis or in good health (not recorded which). The chain has TRBV5-4 and TRBJ2-7; the D gene could be TRBD1 or TRBD2 (6 bases each). Material: blood, either unsorted or a sorted T cell fraction (not recorded which). The CDR3, as DNA: TGTGCCAGCAGCCTGAGGGGGGCATACGAGCAGTACTTC. It yields the protein CASSLRGAYEQYF.